This note documents a single TCR beta chain sequence. Coverage ceases 3 residues before the CDR3 finishes, and the germline J gene fills in the end. The record originates from a study of T cells in women clearing cervical HPV infection. This CDR3 comprises 13 residues. The germline V gene has CDR1 SQVTM and CDR2 ANQGSEA. Some clones are missing from TCRdb's copy, which holds only in-frame ones; the method was immunoSEQ multiplex PCR. The sample totals about 17,000 clones. The sequence was obtained from a woman between 18 and 75 years old with a cervical HPV16 infection that either progressed to CIN3+ or cleared (not recorded which). The J gene is TRBJ1-1, the V gene TRBV29-1, with a weak D call TRBD1 (6 bases). The sample consisted of blood buffy coat. The CDR3 DNA, read in part, is TGCAGCGCTACCAAAAATGGAGGGGGAGGG. It is translated as CSATKNGGGG. Given in full, the CDR3 is CSATKNGGGGAFF. Variable domain in full (rest from reference TRBV29-1 and TRBJ1-1): SAVISQKPSRDICQRGTSLTIQCQVDSQVTMMFWYRQQPGQSLTLIATANQGSEATYESGFVIDKFPISRPNLTFSTLTVSNMSPEDSSIYLCSATKNGGGGAFFGQGTRLTVV.